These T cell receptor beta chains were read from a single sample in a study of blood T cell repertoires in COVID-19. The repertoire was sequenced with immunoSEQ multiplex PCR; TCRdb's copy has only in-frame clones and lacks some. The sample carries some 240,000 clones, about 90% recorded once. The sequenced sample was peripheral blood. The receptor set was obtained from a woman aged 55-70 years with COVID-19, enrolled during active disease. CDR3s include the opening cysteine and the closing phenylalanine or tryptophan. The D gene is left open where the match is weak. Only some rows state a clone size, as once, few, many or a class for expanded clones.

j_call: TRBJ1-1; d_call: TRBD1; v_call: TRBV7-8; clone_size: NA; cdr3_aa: CASSQGTGGGFLAYTEAFF; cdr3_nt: TGTGCCAGCAGCCAAGGGACAGGGGGCGGTTTTCTCGCGTACACTGAAGCTTTCTTT
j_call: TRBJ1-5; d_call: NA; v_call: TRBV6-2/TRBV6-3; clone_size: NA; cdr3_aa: CASSYDRSNQPQHF; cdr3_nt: TGTGCCAGCAGTTACGACAGAAGCAATCAGCCCCAGCATTTT
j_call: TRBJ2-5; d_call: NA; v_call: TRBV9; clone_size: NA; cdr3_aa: CASSDGGRETQYF; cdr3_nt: TGTGCCAGCAGTGACGGGGGGCGGGAGACCCAGTACTTC
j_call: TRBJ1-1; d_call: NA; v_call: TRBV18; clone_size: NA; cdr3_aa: CASSPSGLKGNTEAFF; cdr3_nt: TGTGCCAGCTCACCATCGGGACTCAAGGGGAACACTGAAGCTTTCTTT
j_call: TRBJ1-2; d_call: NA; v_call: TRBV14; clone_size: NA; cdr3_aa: CASSPALFAGKNYGYTF; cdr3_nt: TGTGCCAGCAGCCCTGCGTTGTTCGCAGGGAAAAACTATGGCTACACCTTC
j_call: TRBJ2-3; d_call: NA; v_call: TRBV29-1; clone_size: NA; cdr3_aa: CSVERDYTDTQYF; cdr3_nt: TGCAGCGTTGAGAGGGATTACACAGATACGCAGTATTTT
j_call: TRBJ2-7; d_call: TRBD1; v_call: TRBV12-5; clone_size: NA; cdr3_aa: CASGFGGQGSYEQYF; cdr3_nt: TGTGCTAGTGGTTTCGGGGGACAGGGCTCCTACGAGCAGTACTTC
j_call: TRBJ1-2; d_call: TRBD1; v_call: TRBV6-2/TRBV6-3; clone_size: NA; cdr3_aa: CASSHAIYRQGTYGYTF; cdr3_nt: TGTGCCAGCAGCCATGCTATATACCGACAGGGGACCTATGGCTACACCTTC
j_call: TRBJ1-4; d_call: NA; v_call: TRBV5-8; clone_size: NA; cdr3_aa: CASSLGFLATNEKLFF; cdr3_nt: TGTGCCAGCAGCCTGGGGTTTCTAGCAACTAATGAAAAACTGTTTTTT
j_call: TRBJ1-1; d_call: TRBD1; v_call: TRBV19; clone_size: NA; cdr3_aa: CASSVDRVVTEAFF; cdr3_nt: TGTGCCAGTAGTGTAGACAGGGTGGTTACTGAAGCTTTCTTT
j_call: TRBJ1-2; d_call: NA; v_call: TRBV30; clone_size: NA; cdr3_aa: CAWSVQGLGGYTF; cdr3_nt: TGTGCCTGGAGTGTTCAGGGGTTAGGTGGCTACACCTTC
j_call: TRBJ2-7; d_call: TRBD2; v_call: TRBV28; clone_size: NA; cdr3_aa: CASSFSSGVRGDEQYF; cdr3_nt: TGTGCCAGCAGTTTCTCTAGCGGGGTTCGAGGCGACGAGCAGTACTTC
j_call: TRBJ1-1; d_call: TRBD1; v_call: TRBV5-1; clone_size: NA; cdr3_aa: CASSDPSRGRGTEAFF; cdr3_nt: TGCGCCAGCAGCGATCCTTCCAGGGGGCGGGGCACTGAAGCTTTCTTT
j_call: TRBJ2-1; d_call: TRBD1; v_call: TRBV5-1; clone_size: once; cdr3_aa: CASSLRTGGSFNEQFF; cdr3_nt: TGCGCCAGCAGCCTCCGGACAGGGGGCAGTTTCAATGAGCAGTTCTTC
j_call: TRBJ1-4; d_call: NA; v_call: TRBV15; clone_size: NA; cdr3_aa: CATSRDLAEKLFF; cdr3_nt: TGTGCCACCAGCAGAGATCTAGCCGAAAAACTGTTTTTT
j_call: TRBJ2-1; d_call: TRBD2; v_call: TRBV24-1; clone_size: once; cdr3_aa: CATSGSGTSGGASYNEQFF; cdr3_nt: TGTGCCACCAGTGGCTCCGGGACTAGCGGGGGGGCGAGCTACAATGAGCAGTTCTTC
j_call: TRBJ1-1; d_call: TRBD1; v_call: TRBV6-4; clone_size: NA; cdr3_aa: CASRGQGRGNTEAFF; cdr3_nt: TGTGCCAGCAGGGGACAGGGTCGCGGGAACACTGAAGCTTTCTTT
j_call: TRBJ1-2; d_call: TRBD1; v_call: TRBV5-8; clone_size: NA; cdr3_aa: CASSQGQGVGYTF; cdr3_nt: TGTGCCAGCAGCCAGGGACAGGGGGTTGGCTACACCTTC
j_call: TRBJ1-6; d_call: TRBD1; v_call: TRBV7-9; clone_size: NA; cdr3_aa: CASSFGDRDSPLHF; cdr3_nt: TGTGCCAGCAGCTTCGGGGACAGAGATTCACCCCTCCACTTT
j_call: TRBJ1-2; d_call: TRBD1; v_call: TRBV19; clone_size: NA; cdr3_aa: CASSMYERGQFYGYTF; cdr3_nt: TGTGCCAGTAGTATGTATGAACGGGGACAGTTCTATGGCTACACCTTC
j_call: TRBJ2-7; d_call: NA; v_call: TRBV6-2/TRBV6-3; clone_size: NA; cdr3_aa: CASSLRAGEQYF; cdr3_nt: TGTGCCAGCAGTTTGCGAGCGGGCGAGCAGTACTTC
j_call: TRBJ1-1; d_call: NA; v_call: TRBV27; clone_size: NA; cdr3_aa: CASSALRGRMNTEAFF; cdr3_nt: TGTGCCAGCAGTGCCCTTAGGGGTAGGATGAACACTGAAGCTTTCTTT
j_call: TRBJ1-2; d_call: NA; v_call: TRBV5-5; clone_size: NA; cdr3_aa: CASSLTGTNYGYTF; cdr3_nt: TGTGCCAGCAGCTTGACCGGGACAAACTATGGCTACACCTTC
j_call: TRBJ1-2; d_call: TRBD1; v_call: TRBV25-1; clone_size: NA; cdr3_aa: CASSGGQYGYTF; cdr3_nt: TGTGCCAGCAGTGGGGGACAGTATGGCTACACCTTC
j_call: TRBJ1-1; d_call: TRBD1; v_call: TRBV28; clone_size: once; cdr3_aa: CASGGGGRDTEAFF; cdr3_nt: TGTGCCAGCGGAGGGGGCGGAAGGGACACTGAAGCTTTCTTT
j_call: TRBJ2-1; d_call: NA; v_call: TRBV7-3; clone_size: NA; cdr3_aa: CASSWAGGNEQFF; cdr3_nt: TGTGCCAGCAGCTGGGCCGGGGGTAATGAGCAGTTCTTC
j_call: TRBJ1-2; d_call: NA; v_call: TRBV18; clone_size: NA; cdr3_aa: CASSPEVGRRIYGYTF; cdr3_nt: TGTGCCAGCTCACCAGAAGTAGGACGGAGGATCTATGGCTACACCTTC
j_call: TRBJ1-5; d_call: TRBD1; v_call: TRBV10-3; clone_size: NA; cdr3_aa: CASRGVDNQPQHF; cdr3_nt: TGTGCGTCCAGGGGGGTGGACAATCAGCCCCAGCATTTT
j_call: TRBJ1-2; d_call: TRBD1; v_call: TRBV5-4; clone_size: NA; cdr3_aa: CASSAQGAGGYGYTF; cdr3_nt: TGTGCCAGCAGCGCACAGGGGGCAGGGGGCTATGGCTACACCTTC
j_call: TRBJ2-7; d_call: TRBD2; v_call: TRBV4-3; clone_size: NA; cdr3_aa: CASSQVGGGAPTPRSEQYF; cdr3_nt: TGCGCCAGCAGCCAAGTTGGCGGGGGGGCTCCTACGCCCCGGAGCGAGCAGTACTTC
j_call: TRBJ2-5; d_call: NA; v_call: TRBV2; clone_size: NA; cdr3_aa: CASSGFAETQYF; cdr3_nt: TGTGCCAGCAGTGGATTCGCGGAGACCCAGTACTTC
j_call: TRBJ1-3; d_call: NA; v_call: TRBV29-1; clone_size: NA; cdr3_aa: CSTTSRAWKHHIF; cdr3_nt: TGCAGCACTACCTCCAGGGCCTGGAAACACCATATATTT
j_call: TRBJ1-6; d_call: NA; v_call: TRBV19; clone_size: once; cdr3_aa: CASSIFQDNSPLHF; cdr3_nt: TGTGCCAGTAGTATTTTTCAGGATAATTCACCCCTCCACTTT
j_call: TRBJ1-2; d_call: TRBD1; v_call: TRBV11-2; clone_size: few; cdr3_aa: CASSPDRDYGYTF; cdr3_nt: TGTGCCAGCAGCCCCGACAGGGACTATGGCTACACCTTC
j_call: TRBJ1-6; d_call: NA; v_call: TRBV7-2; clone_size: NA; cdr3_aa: CASSSRSNQDSPLHF; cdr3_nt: TGTGCCAGCAGCTCCCGGTCCAACCAGGATTCACCCCTCCACTTT
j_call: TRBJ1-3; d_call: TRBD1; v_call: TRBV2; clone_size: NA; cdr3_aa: CASSTGGRGNTIYF; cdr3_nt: TGTGCCAGCAGTACAGGGGGGCGTGGAAACACCATATATTTT
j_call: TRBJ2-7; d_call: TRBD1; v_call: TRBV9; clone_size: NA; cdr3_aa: CASSVLPGGPPYEQYF; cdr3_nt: TGTGCCAGCAGCGTACTTCCAGGGGGCCCCCCCTACGAGCAGTACTTC